This T cell receptor (beta chain) was recorded in a study of radiotherapy plus CTLA-4 blockade in lung cancer (dated by TCRdb to 2016 to 2019). Notes on the research overall: Among the enrolled patients, under 20% had an objective response, and 31% reached disease control.

The study tested focal radiation therapy combined with CTLA-4 blockade (ipilimumab) in patients with chemo-refractory metastatic non-small-cell lung cancer. Trimming at the junction amounts to 5 bases on V and 2 bases on J, and the germline ends lie 15 bases apart. The germline V gene encodes CDR1 MDHEN and CDR2 SYDVKM. The CDR3 starts with the cysteine, ends with the phenylalanine, and has 15 residues. The kept DNA is CDR3 alone, 45 bases in frame from the first base. Libraries came from the immunoSEQ multiplex PCR assay. TCRdb provides this immuneACCESS table in a form limited to in-frame rearrangements. Some clones are lacking; in checked studies, under half of them reflect an unresolved V gene, and why the rest are absent is not known. This sample comprises 55,000 to 80,000 clones, around 86% of them detected only once. Roughly two fifths of the sample is taken by the ten largest. The study at large found these results: After treatment with radiotherapy and ipilimumab, TCR clones that originated in tumors expanded in peripheral blood. The strongest predictors of response, as reported, were early dynamic changes in blood T cell clones along with a rise in serum interferon-beta after radiation.

A note on this clone: Its antigen is unknown. Within one base of it there is no much larger clone, and no base qualities were kept.

Here the chain combines TRBV28 and TRBJ1-2; TRBD1 is a weak D gene call, 6 bases matching. The sequenced sample was peripheral blood, obtained from a patient treated with radiotherapy plus ipilimumab. The TCR was taken from a human donor with non-small cell lung cancer that progressed on radiotherapy plus ipilimumab. DNA sequence: TGTGCCAGCAGTCCGGGACACCTGAGCAACTATGGCTACACCTTC. Its coded protein is CASSPGHLSNYGYTF.